Each of the 29 T cell receptor beta chains below was sequenced from the same sample in a study of sequential checkpoint blockade in melanoma. TCRdb's table, derived via immunoSEQ multiplex PCR, lists solely in-frame clones and lacks some. The data contain 35,000 to 45,000 clones, about 88% of them singletons. This sample's treatment: randomized to nivolumab then ipilimumab (arm A) or the reverse (arm B). Source: CD8+ T cells sorted from blood (inferred from file names), taken from a patient given nivolumab and ipilimumab in sequence. These receptors came from a human donor with melanoma.

The chain recombines TRBV6-4 with TRBJ2-3, with D unresolved. Trimming took off 3 bases at V and 2 bases at J, with 6 bases between the two ends. The CDR3 consists of 13 residues. The germline CDR1 and CDR2 sequences are MRHNA and SNTAGT. The CDR3 protein is CASSERITDTQYF. CDR3 sequence (DNA): TGTGCCAGCAGTGAGCGGATCACAGATACGCAGTATTTT.

Worth noting for this clone: A much more abundant neighbour one base away suggests this may be a read error. The CDR3 DNA reads TGTGCCAGCAGCCAAGAGACTAGCGGGAGTAGGCGGAACACCGGGGAGCTGTTTTTT. Translation gives CASSQETSGSRRNTGELFF. J is TRBJ2-2 and V is TRBV4-2; the match to TRBD2 covers 12 bases. There are 19 residues in the CDR3. V lost 0 bases and J lost 1; bases outside the gene matches: 6. Per germline, CDR1 LGHNA and CDR2 YNFKEQ.

This chain uses TRBV27 with TRBJ1-5, with a weak D call TRBD1 (5 bases). This CDR3 is built from 14 residues. V was cut by 3 bases and J by 2 bases, with 8 bases left in between. The germline V gene has CDR1 MNHEY and CDR2 SMNVEV (reference sequence). The CDR3 sequence is CASSFLGGNQPQHF. The CDR3 DNA reads TGTGCCAGCAGTTTCCTAGGGGGCAATCAGCCCCAGCATTTT.

Only one count was recorded for this clone. This chain links TRBV20-1 with TRBJ2-7; D perhaps matches TRBD2 (6 bases). The CDR3 has 11 residues. Germline loops: CDR1 DFQATT, CDR2 SNEGSKA (reference sequence). CDR3 DNA sequence: TGCAGGGCGGAGGGCGCCCACGAGCAGTACTTC. The encoded protein is CRAEGAHEQYF.

This chain joins TRBV9 and TRBJ2-7, with 15 nucleotides matching TRBD2. The CDR3 length is 16 residues. V dropped 3 bases and J dropped 3; count of bases not matched to a gene: 4. The germline V gene has CDR1 SGDLS and CDR2 YYNGEE. CDR3 sequence (DNA): TGTGCCAGCAGCGCTCGGACTAGCGGGAGGGTCTACGAGCAGTACTTC. Protein product: CASSARTSGRVYEQYF.

This clone has just one count. The chain combines TRBV30 with TRBJ2-5; unclear D gene. The J call may be wrong; the DNA end is better matched by TRBJ2-7. CDR1 is GTSNPN and CDR2 is SVGIG in the germline V gene (reference sequence). The CDR3 covers 12 residues. The CDR3 DNA sequence: TGTGCCTGGTCCCCGGGTTGGTACGAGCAGTACTTC. Translation gives CAWSPGWYEQYF.

V and J are TRBV6-5 and TRBJ2-1; 7 bases match TRBD1. The J segment lost 3 bases and the V segment lost 5 bases, leaving 7 bases of the junction unmatched. CDR1 is MNHEY, CDR2 SVGAGI, per germline. The CDR3 sequence is 15 residues long. CDR3 nucleotides: TGTGCCAGCAGTACCCGGGACAGAGGCTACAATGAGCAGTTCTTC. It translates to CASSTRDRGYNEQFF.

V gene TRBV9 combines with J gene TRBJ1-2; D perhaps matches TRBD1 (5 bases). Trimming shortened V by 4 bases and J by 7 bases, and 20 bases separated the two germline ends. The germline CDR1 and CDR2 sequences are SGDLS and YYNGEE. The CDR3 totals 15 residues. CDR3 residues: CASSPPRGEKFGYTF. The CDR3 DNA reads TGTGCCAGCAGCCCTCCGCGGGGGGAAAAGTTTGGCTACACCTTC.

The chain combines TRBV19 with TRBJ2-1; 12 positions match TRBD2. Germline CDR1 and CDR2: LNHDA and SQIVND (reference sequence). J lost 9 bases, V lost 3 bases, and 3 bases had no gene match. The CDR3 totals 14 residues. The chain's CDR3 is CASSILAGGAEQFF. CDR3 nucleotide sequence: TGTGCCAGTAGTATCCTAGCGGGAGGGGCTGAGCAGTTCTTC.

The CDR3 DNA is TGTGCCAGCAGTTTTGATTCTAGCGGGAGCCCGCTCTACGAGCAGTACTTC. It is translated as CASSFDSSGSPLYEQYF. The genes are TRBV28 and TRBJ2-7; 10 nucleotides match TRBD2. The CDR3 spans 17 residues. Unmatched junction bases numbered 11, after V lost 3 bases and J lost 3 bases. The germline V gene has CDR1 MDHEN and CDR2 SYDVKM. The full variable domain, rest sourced from reference TRBV28 and TRBJ2-7, is DVKVTQSSRYLVKRTGEKVFLECVQDMDHENMFWYRQDPGLGLRLIYFSYDVKMKEKGDIPEGYSVSREKKERFSLILESASTNQTSMYLCASSFDSSGSPLYEQYFGPGTRLTVT.

J is TRBJ1-2 and V is TRBV6-5, with a possible D match to TRBD1 (5 bases). The CDR3 totals 14 residues. V lost 2 bases and J lost 2, with 9 bases in between. The germline V gene encodes CDR1 MNHEY and CDR2 SVGAGI. The CDR3 is CASSYAGSNYGYTF. In DNA, the CDR3 is TGTGCCAGCAGTTACGCAGGGTCGAACTATGGCTACACCTTC.

With respect to this clone: Germline and junction disagree at one end, which may indicate a read error. This chain joins TRBV18 and TRBJ2-1, with 9 bases lining up with TRBD2. Per germline, CDR1 KGHSH and CDR2 LQKENI. The length of the CDR3 is 19 residues. CDR3 nucleotide sequence: TGTGCCAGCCCACCAAGGTATTTAGCGGGGGAGAGCTCCTACAATGAGCAGTTCTTC. As protein: CASPPRYLAGESSYNEQFF.

This clone is a singleton in its sample. DNA for the CDR3: TGTGCCAGCAGTGGATGGTTCGTGGGGTTAGCGTCTACCAATGAGCAGTTCTTC. Translation: CASSGWFVGLASTNEQFF. This sequence joins TRBV27 and TRBJ2-1, with D possibly being TRBD2 (5 bases). From germline, CDR1 is MNHEY and CDR2 SMNVEV (reference sequence). The germline V and J ends were trimmed by 5 bases and 6 bases, with 26 bases remaining between them. The CDR3 is 18 residues long.

In its sample, this clone ranks as medium-sized. This sequence joins TRBV14 and TRBJ2-1; 8 bases are shared with TRBD2. V shed 1 base, J shed 5 bases, and the junction held 7 bases outside the gene matches. The germline gives CDR1 SGHDN, CDR2 FVKESK. The CDR3 spans 16 residues. DNA of the CDR3: TGTGCCAGCAGCCAAGCCAGCGGGAGAATCGACAATGAGCAGTTCTTC. It yields the protein CASSQASGRIDNEQFF.

The CDR3 DNA follows: TGTGCCAGCAGCTTGGGACAGGTGGCCCTCTCTGGAAACACCATATATTTT. Translated: CASSLGQVALSGNTIYF. The V gene is TRBV7-9, the J gene TRBJ1-3; 8 nucleotides align to TRBD1. There are 17 residues in the CDR3. CDR1 SEHNR and CDR2 FQNEAQ come from the germline V gene (reference sequence). The J segment lost 0 bases and the V segment lost 3 bases, leaving 7 bases of the junction unmatched.

This chain joins TRBV19 and TRBJ2-7; tentative D call: TRBD2 (6 bases). CDR1 and CDR2 (germline): LNHDA, SQIVND (reference sequence). Trimming pared 6 bases from V and 4 bases from J, leaving 10 bases between. The CDR3 totals 12 residues. The CDR3 region is CASSPGGYEQYF. Written as DNA, the CDR3 is TGTGCCAGTAGCCCAGGAGGGTACGAGCAGTACTTC. Using reference TRBV19 and TRBJ2-7 for the parts outside the CDR3, the full variable domain is DGGITQSPKYLFRKEGQNVTLSCEQNLNHDAMYWYRQDPGQGLRLIYYSQIVNDFQKGDIAEGYSVSREKKESFPLTVTSAQKNPTAFYLCASSPGGYEQYFGPGTRLTVT.

In its sample, this clone was seen many times. The chain is built from TRBV7-9 and TRBJ2-7; 11 bases are a match to TRBD1. Germline-derived CDR1 and CDR2 are SEHNR and FQNEAQ (reference sequence). The CDR3 is made up of 15 amino acids. Trimming cost V 3 bases and J 4 bases; bases outside gene matches: 5. CDR3 amino acids: CASSLGGTGGYEQYV. CDR3 nucleotides: TGTGCCAGCAGCTTGGGTGGGACAGGGGGATACGAGCAGTACGTC.

This clone was seen only a few times. V usage is TRBV11-2 and J usage is TRBJ1-2; D not certain. Per the germline V gene, CDR1 is SGHAT and CDR2 is FQNNGV. Trimming stripped 1 base from V and 0 bases from J, with 12 bases between. This CDR3 region has 16 residues. The CDR3 protein is CASSLGLTLANYGYTF. CDR3 in DNA: TGTGCCAGCAGCTTAGGTTTAACGTTAGCTAACTATGGCTACACCTTC.

This chain connects TRBV7-2 to TRBJ2-3; 9 bases line up with TRBD2. This CDR3 has 16 amino acids. CDR1 is SGHTA, CDR2 FQGNSA, per germline. J lost 3 bases, V lost 4 bases, and 8 bases had no gene match. CDR3 residues: CASSSRLSGGTDTQYF. The DNA of the CDR3 is TGTGCCAGCAGCTCGAGACTTAGCGGGGGTACAGATACGCAGTATTTT.

Only a few counts were recorded for this clone. The chain employs TRBV10-3 and TRBJ1-4, with 9 bases that match TRBD1. The CDR3 runs 16 residues. Germline V gene lookup returns CDR1 ENHRY and CDR2 SYGVKD. The junction had 5 bases not matched to a gene; V was cut back by 3 bases and J by 3 bases. The CDR3 nucleotides are TGTGCCATCAGTGATGGGACAGGGAGGGCTAATGAAAAACTGTTTTTT. As protein: CAISDGTGRANEKLFF.

V is TRBV7-9 and J is TRBJ1-2, with TRBD1 identical over 11 bases. V lost 5 bases to trimming and J lost 8 bases; unmatched junction nucleotides: 13. The CDR3 covers 16 residues. The germline V gene encodes CDR1 SEHNR and CDR2 FQNEAQ (reference sequence). The CDR3 DNA reads as TGTGCCAGCAGCGCAGCAGGGACAGGGGGAGGTCAGGGCTACACCTTC. The encoded protein is CASSAAGTGGGQGYTF. Full variable domain (missing parts from reference TRBV7-9 and TRBJ1-2): DTGVSQNPRHKITKRGQNVTFRCDPISEHNRLYWYRQTLGQGPEFLTYFQNEAQLEKSRLLSDRFSAERPKGSFSTLEIQRTEQGDSAMYLCASSAAGTGGGQGYTFGSGTRLTVV.

The chain combines TRBV14 with TRBJ2-7, with TRBD1 as a possible D gene (6 bases). Germline V lookup: CDR1 SGHDN, CDR2 FVKESK. V lost 1 base and J 5 bases, leaving 12 bases between the germline ends. The CDR3 spans 14 residues. CDR3 coding DNA: TGTGCCAGCAGCCAAGTAAACAGGGAGCACGAGCAGTACGTC. It translates to CASSQVNREHEQYV.

The J gene is TRBJ1-2, the V gene TRBV2; D is perhaps TRBD1 (5 bases). The CDR3 extends over 15 amino acids. In germline, CDR1 is SNHLY, CDR2 FYNNEI. V shed 2 bases and J shed 4 bases, with 14 bases lying between them. For the CDR3, the DNA is TGTGCCAGCAGTGAATGGTCAGGGACTACCTATGGCTACACCTTC. It is translated as CASSEWSGTTYGYTF.

The chain links TRBV28 to TRBJ2-1; 7 bases match TRBD2. After removal of 5 bases from V and 0 bases from J, the junction contained 19 bases not matched to a gene. Germline CDR1 is MDHEN and CDR2 is SYDVKM. The length of the CDR3 is 20 residues. Here the CDR3 reads CASSIPRPPSGQSSYNEQFF. The CDR3 coding sequence is TGTGCCAGCAGTATACCCCGCCCCCCTAGCGGTCAGAGCTCCTACAATGAGCAGTTCTTC.

This sequence joins TRBV4-3 and TRBJ1-4; D is uncertain. Trimming stripped 2 bases from V and 6 bases from J, with 10 bases between. The CDR3 has 14 amino acids. Germline CDR1 reads LGHNA; CDR2 reads YSLEER. The CDR3 loop reads CASSQSPGDEKLFF. In DNA form, the CDR3 reads TGCGCCAGCAGCCAAAGTCCCGGGGATGAAAAACTGTTTTTT.

For the CDR3, the DNA is TGTGCCAGCAGCGTGGGGGGGGGCACCGGGGAGCTGTTTTTT. The encoded protein is CASSVGGGTGELFF. The gene calls are TRBV9 and TRBJ2-2, with TRBD2 matching 7 bases. Germline V CDR1 and CDR2: SGDLS, YYNGEE. This CDR3 region has 14 residues. V lost 2 bases, J lost 4 bases, and 2 bases stayed unmatched.

This clone has just one count. The chain has TRBV10-3 and TRBJ1-1, with 7 bases fitting TRBD1. The CDR3 has 17 residues. Germline V gives CDR1 ENHRY, CDR2 SYGVKD. J was trimmed by 1 base and V by 2 bases; bases with no gene match: 10. This CDR3 is CAISEGTAFNSNTEAFF. The CDR3 bases are TGTGCCATCAGTGAGGGGACAGCCTTTAATTCGAACACTGAAGCTTTCTTT.

This clone occurred once. This chain connects TRBV6-5 to TRBJ2-3; 7 nucleotides line up with TRBD1. Germline assignment: CDR1 MNHEY and CDR2 SVGAGI. With V trimmed by 0 bases and J by 5 bases, 2 bases remained unmatched. The CDR3 contains 14 residues. This CDR3 is CASSYSGQIDTQYF. CDR3 in DNA: TGTGCCAGCAGTTACTCGGGACAGATAGATACGCAGTATTTT.

The chain recombines TRBV7-2 with TRBJ2-5; the match to TRBD1 covers 7 bases. This CDR3 comprises 15 residues. Germline-derived CDR1 and CDR2 are SGHTA and FQGNSA. The junction had 10 bases not matched to a gene; V was cut back by 5 bases and J by 4 bases. The CDR3 DNA is TGTGCCAGCAGCATGCTTGACAGGGCCAGAGAGACCCAGTACTTC. It translates to CASSMLDRARETQYF. The full variable domain, rest sourced from reference TRBV7-2 and TRBJ2-5, is GAGVSQSPSNKVTEKGKDVELRCDPISGHTALYWYRQSLGQGLEFLIYFQGNSAPDKSGLPSDRFSAERTGGSVSTLTIQRTQQEDSAVYLCASSMLDRARETQYFGPGTRLLVL.